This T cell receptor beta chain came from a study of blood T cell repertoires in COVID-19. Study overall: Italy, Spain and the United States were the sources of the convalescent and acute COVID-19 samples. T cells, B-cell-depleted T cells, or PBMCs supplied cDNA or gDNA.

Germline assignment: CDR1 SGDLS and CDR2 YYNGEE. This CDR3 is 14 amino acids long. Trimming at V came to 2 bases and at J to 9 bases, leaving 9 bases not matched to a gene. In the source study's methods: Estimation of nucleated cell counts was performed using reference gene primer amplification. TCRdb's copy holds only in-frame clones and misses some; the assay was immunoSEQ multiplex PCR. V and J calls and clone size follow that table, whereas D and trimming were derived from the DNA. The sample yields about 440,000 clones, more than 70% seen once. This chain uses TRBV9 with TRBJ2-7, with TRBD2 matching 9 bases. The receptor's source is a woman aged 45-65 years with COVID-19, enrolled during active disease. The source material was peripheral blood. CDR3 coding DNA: TGTGCCAGCAGCGTCCGAGCGGGGGGTCCGCGGCAGTACTTC. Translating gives CASSVRAGGPRQYF.